The entry below gives a single T cell receptor beta chain sequence along with its context. Measured with immunoSEQ multiplex PCR; TCRdb has only the in-frame clones, and not every one. This table holds hundreds of thousands of clones, 80% to 90% found once. Recruited during active infection, patients (from Seattle) were subsequently followed longitudinally. This entry is derived from a study of blood T cell repertoires in COVID-19. Study as a whole: The cDNA or gDNA used as material had been derived from T cells, B-cell-depleted T cells, or PBMCs.

Trimming shortened V by 3 bases and J by 7 bases, and 13 bases separated the two germline ends. Germline CDR1 and CDR2: LNHDA and SQIVND (reference sequence). The CDR3 has 14 amino acids. This TCR came from a man in his late teens or twenties with COVID-19, enrolled during active disease. The chain employs TRBV19 and TRBJ1-5; D perhaps matches TRBD1 (5 bases). The sample comprised peripheral blood. CDR3 nucleotides: TGTGCCAGTAGTATCGTTTCAGGGCGCCAGCCCCAGCATTTT. Protein product: CASSIVSGRQPQHF.